What follows are 11 T cell receptor beta chains derived from one specimen sequenced in a study of shared clonotypes between healthy human individuals. TCRdb's copy holds only in-frame clones and misses some; the assay was immunoSEQ multiplex PCR. The repertoire includes around 500,000 clones, 79% of them detected once, and about an eighth sits in the top ten. The material sequenced was PBMCs. These receptors all come from a woman aged 35 to 49 in good health. Some clones in this sample may be carry-over from other donors' samples.

This clone was found many times. This sequence joins TRBV15 and TRBJ2-7, with D tentatively TRBD1 (6 bases). Germline assignment: CDR1 LNHNV and CDR2 YYDKDF (reference sequence). V was pared by 0 bases and J by 3 bases, with 15 bases between. The CDR3 is 16 residues long. The CDR3 coding sequence is TGTGCCACCAGCAGAGATTGGACAGAGATGTACTACGAGCAGTACTTC. This sequence encodes CATSRDWTEMYYEQYF.

V gene TRBV28 combines with J gene TRBJ1-1; D ambiguous. The CDR3 extends over 14 amino acids. CDR1 is MDHEN and CDR2 is SYDVKM in the germline V gene. V was trimmed by 3 bases and J by 4 bases, leaving 12 bases between them. In DNA, the CDR3 is TGTGCCAGCAGTTTGTGGGTTCCCCCCACTGAAGCTTTCTTT. Protein product: CASSLWVPPTEAFF.

This clone has a handful of counts. The chain recombines TRBV14 with TRBJ1-1; D is perhaps TRBD1 (5 bases). In germline, CDR1 is SGHDN, CDR2 FVKESK. The CDR3 has 15 residues. Deletions cut 4 bases from V and 4 bases from J, with 16 bases between. The CDR3 loop is CASSPWEGAFTEAFF. CDR3 bases: TGTGCCAGCAGCCCCTGGGAAGGGGCCTTCACTGAAGCTTTCTTT.

The CDR3: CASSFDRAETQYF. CDR3 in DNA: TGTGCCAGCAGCTTCGACAGGGCAGAGACCCAGTACTTC. This chain links TRBV5-4 with TRBJ2-5; 7 nucleotides match TRBD1. This CDR3 region has 13 residues. Germline lookup yields CDR1 SGHNT and CDR2 YYREEE (reference sequence). With 2 bases clipped from V and 4 bases from J, the junction kept 2 bases outside the gene matches.

This clone was counted once. V usage is TRBV28 and J usage is TRBJ2-1, with 8 bases fitting TRBD1. Trimming cost V 6 bases and J 6 bases; bases outside gene matches: 10. Germline loops: CDR1 MDHEN, CDR2 SYDVKM. The CDR3 totals 15 residues. CDR3 residues: CASSPRTGIFNEQFF. The CDR3 DNA is TGTGCCAGCAGCCCACGGACAGGGATCTTCAATGAGCAGTTCTTC.

This rearrangement joins TRBV6-6 to TRBJ1-2; D is undetermined. Germline CDR1 is MNHNY and CDR2 is SVGAGI (reference sequence). V lost 6 bases to trimming and J lost 5 bases, with 10 bases between them. CDR3 length: 12 residues. CDR3 amino acids: CASRDTTYGYTF. CDR3 DNA: TGTGCCAGCAGAGACACTACGTATGGCTACACCTTC.

The chain has TRBV4-1 and TRBJ1-1, with TRBD1 identical over 10 bases. Germline V gene data show CDR1 as MGHRA and CDR2 as YSYEKL. With 1 base clipped from V and 6 bases from J, the junction kept 5 bases outside the gene matches. The CDR3 is 15 residues long. CDR3 region: CASSQVGQGLAEAFF. CDR3 nucleotide sequence: TGCGCCAGCAGCCAAGTGGGACAGGGGCTCGCTGAAGCTTTCTTT.

The CDR3 DNA reads TGCGCCAGCAGCCGGACCCCCCAGTTACAAGAGACCCAGTACTTC. This translates into CASSRTPQLQETQYF. The chain recombines TRBV4-1 with TRBJ2-5; D unclear. CDR1 MGHRA and CDR2 YSYEKL come from the germline V gene. The V end was cut by 4 bases, the J end by 2 bases, with 14 bases between. The CDR3 consists of 15 residues.

The V call is TRBV18, the J call TRBJ2-7; D unclear. With 1 base removed from V and 2 bases from J, the gap between germline ends came to 9 bases. CDR1 and CDR2 from the germline V gene are KGHSH and LQKENI. CDR3 size: 14 residues. CDR3 region: CASSPLATTYEQYF. The CDR3 DNA follows: TGTGCCAGCTCACCACTGGCAACCACCTACGAGCAGTACTTC.

This chain links TRBV7-9 with TRBJ1-5, with 10 bases identical to TRBD1. Germline V gene sequence: CDR1 SEHNR, CDR2 FQNEAQ (reference sequence). The trim removed 3 bases at V and 8 bases at J, leaving 10 bases unmatched. CDR3 length equals 16 residues. The CDR3 sequence is CASSFRGDRGWEPQHF. The CDR3 DNA is TGTGCCAGCAGCTTTAGGGGGGACAGGGGCTGGGAGCCCCAGCATTTT.

The chain joins TRBV6-6 to TRBJ1-1, with a weak D call TRBD1 (5 bases). V lost 4 bases, J lost 4 bases, and 10 bases lay in between. The CDR3 has 13 residues. Per germline, CDR1 MNHNY and CDR2 SVGAGI (reference sequence). The CDR3: CASSFDGGTEAFF. The CDR3 DNA reads TGTGCCAGCAGTTTCGACGGGGGCACTGAAGCTTTCTTT.